The 22 T cell receptor beta chains below all came from one sample that was sequenced in a study of blood T cell repertoires in COVID-19. Assay used: immunoSEQ multiplex PCR; TCRdb lists only in-frame clones, some missing. The table has around 420,000 clones, 88% seen once; the top ten hold roughly 1.9%. Sequenced: PBMCs or T cells enriched from blood (not recorded which). These receptors came from a woman in her 40s with acute COVID-19.

The table lists this clone with a few counts. The gene calls are TRBV2 and TRBJ1-6, with 8 bases aligning to TRBD1. Germline lookup yields CDR1 SNHLY and CDR2 FYNNEI. The ends lost 5 bases at V and 8 bases at J; junction bases unmatched: 5. The length of the CDR3 is 14 residues. The CDR3 nucleotides read TGTGCCAGCAGTCCGGACAGGGAGTATTCACCCCTCCACTTT. This encodes CASSPDREYSPLHF.

The chain links TRBV19 to TRBJ1-3, with no clear D. The CDR3 loop spans 15 amino acids. Trimming took off 4 bases at V and 0 bases at J, with 10 bases between the two ends. Looked up from germline, CDR1 is LNHDA and CDR2 is SQIVND (reference sequence). The CDR3 DNA sequence: TGTGCCAGTAGTACCCAACAGAGCTCTGGAAACACCATATATTTT. Translated, it gives CASSTQQSSGNTIYF.

This rearrangement joins TRBV30 to TRBJ2-4, with D tentatively TRBD2 (6 bases). Between the trimmed V and J ends, which lost 2 bases and 4 bases, there was a span of 12 bases. Germline V lookup: CDR1 GTSNPN, CDR2 SVGIG (reference sequence). This CDR3 spans 14 amino acids. The CDR3 region is CAWSQRDWKNIQYF. CDR3 bases: TGTGCCTGGAGTCAACGGGACTGGAAAAACATTCAGTACTTC.

The chain carries TRBV9 and TRBJ1-4; 8 bases line up with TRBD1. The CDR3 spans 15 residues. V shed 7 bases and J 7 bases; nucleotides not matched to a gene: 12. CDR1 SGDLS and CDR2 YYNGEE come from the germline V gene. CDR3 sequence (DNA): TGTGCCAGCGGACAGGGAGAAGGGTTTAGTGAAAAACTGTTTTTT. Translating it yields CASGQGEGFSEKLFF.

V and J are TRBV5-4 and TRBJ2-3, with 10 positions matching TRBD2. The ends lost 3 bases at V and 6 bases at J; junction bases unmatched: 16. Germline V gives CDR1 SGHNT, CDR2 YYREEE (reference sequence). The CDR3 sequence is 18 residues long. The DNA of the CDR3 is TGTGCCAGCAGCTCGTCAACCAGTCTAGCGGGGGTTAGGGATACGCAGTATTTT. This codes for CASSSSTSLAGVRDTQYF. Drawing the rest from reference TRBV5-4 and TRBJ2-3, the complete variable domain is ETGVTQSPTHLIKTRGQQVTLRCSSQSGHNTVSWYQQALGQGPQFIFQYYREEENGRGNFPPRFSGLQFPNYSSELNVNALELDDSALYLCASSSSTSLAGVRDTQYFGPGTRLTVL.

The chain couples TRBV10-1 to TRBJ1-2; 9 positions agree with TRBD1. The V gene end was trimmed by 6 bases and the J gene end by 4 bases; junction bases not matched to a gene: 9. Germline CDR1 WNHNN, CDR2 SYGVQD (reference sequence). The CDR3 loop spans 15 amino acids. CDR3 loop: CASSPGTGLTYGYTF. For the CDR3, the DNA is TGCGCCAGCAGCCCCGGGACAGGGCTTACCTATGGCTACACCTTC.

DNA of the CDR3: TGTGCCAGCAGCCAAGCCGGGAGCGGTACTGAAGCTTTCTTT. Protein: CASSQAGSGTEAFF. The rearrangement links TRBV3-1 (or the pseudogene TRBV3-2) to TRBJ1-1; D call uncertain. Trimming pared 1 base from V and 5 bases from J, leaving 11 bases between. CDR3 length: 14 amino acids. Germline V gives CDR1 LGHDT, CDR2 YNNKEL (reference sequence).

V gene TRBV2 combines with J gene TRBJ1-5, with 7 bases matching TRBD1. V shed 9 bases and J 7 bases; nucleotides not matched to a gene: 12. This CDR3 is built from 14 residues. Germline assignment: CDR1 SNHLY and CDR2 FYNNEI. CDR3 residues: CASSTGNHLQPQHF. Here the CDR3 DNA reads TGTGCCAGTTCGACAGGGAATCATCTCCAGCCCCAGCATTTT. The complete variable domain, with remaining parts taken from reference TRBV2 and TRBJ1-5, reads EPEVTQTPSHQVTQMGQEVILRCVPISNHLYFYWYRQILGQKVEFLVSFYNNEISEKSEIFDDQFSVERPDGSNFTLKIRSTKLEDSAMYFCASSTGNHLQPQHFGDGTRLSIL.

This chain connects TRBV7-8 to TRBJ1-6, with D uncertain. Per the germline V gene, CDR1 is SGHVS and CDR2 is FQNEAQ. The CDR3 length is 16 residues. Trimming pared 5 bases from V and 7 bases from J, leaving 18 bases between. CDR3 region: CASSHKLPRENSPLHF. CDR3 DNA: TGTGCCAGCAGCCACAAACTCCCTCGGGAAAATTCACCCCTCCACTTT.

The V gene is TRBV4-1, the J gene TRBJ1-1, with D possibly TRBD1 on 5 matching bases. Trimming shortened V by 6 bases and J by 1 base, and 15 bases separated the two germline ends. CDR1 MGHRA and CDR2 YSYEKL come from the germline V gene. The CDR3 is made up of 15 amino acids. The CDR3 region is CASRPTGLTNTEAFF. Here the CDR3 DNA reads TGCGCCAGCAGACCCACGGGACTTACGAACACTGAAGCTTTCTTT.

This chain joins TRBV7-9 and TRBJ1-6, with D unresolved. The CDR3 is 15 amino acids. In germline, CDR1 is SEHNR, CDR2 FQNEAQ (reference sequence). The germline V and J ends were trimmed by 1 base and 7 bases, with 11 bases remaining between them. This CDR3 is CASSLGVGRNSPLHF. CDR3 nucleotides: TGTGCCAGCAGCTTAGGGGTCGGGAGAAATTCACCCCTCCACTTT. The full variable domain, in which reference TRBV7-9 and TRBJ1-6 provide the parts outside the CDR3, is DTGVSQNPRHKITKRGQNVTFRCDPISEHNRLYWYRQTLGQGPEFLTYFQNEAQLEKSRLLSDRFSAERPKGSFSTLEIQRTEQGDSAMYLCASSLGVGRNSPLHFGNGTRLTVT.

The V call is TRBV6-5, the J call TRBJ1-5; D ambiguous. Germline V gene sequence: CDR1 MNHEY, CDR2 SVGAGI. The CDR3 has 14 residues. V lost 7 bases, J lost 4 bases, and 14 bases lay in between. CDR3: CASKGGGYNQPQHF. The CDR3, as DNA: TGTGCCAGCAAGGGAGGCGGATATAATCAGCCCCAGCATTTT.

Of note for this clone: Other DNA sequences in the same sample also yield this CDR3. The V and J genes are TRBV27 and TRBJ2-7, with TRBD1 as a possible D gene (5 bases). The V end was cut by 1 base, the J end by 0 bases, with 7 bases between. This CDR3 region has 14 residues. Per germline, CDR1 MNHEY and CDR2 SMNVEV (reference sequence). CDR3 amino acids: CASSLFQGSYEQYF. The CDR3, as DNA: TGTGCCAGCAGTTTATTCCAGGGCTCCTACGAGCAGTACTTC.

The gene calls are TRBV3-1 (or the pseudogene TRBV3-2) and TRBJ2-6, with 8 bases that match TRBD1. V dropped 5 bases and J dropped 0; count of bases not matched to a gene: 6. CDR1 and CDR2 from the germline V gene are LGHDT and YNNKEL (reference sequence). CDR3 length: 17 residues. For the CDR3, the DNA is TGTGCCAGCAGCTCGACAGGGGCCCCCTCTGGGGCCAACGTCCTGACTTTC. Translating it yields CASSSTGAPSGANVLTF.

The chain has TRBV6-5 and TRBJ1-1; D gene uncertain. In germline, CDR1 is MNHEY, CDR2 SVGAGI. CDR3 length equals 13 residues. Trimming pared 5 bases from V and 5 bases from J, leaving 12 bases between. The chain's CDR3 is CASSKLVGTEAFF. The CDR3 nucleotides read TGTGCCAGCAGTAAACTAGTGGGAACTGAAGCTTTCTTT.

The rearrangement joins TRBV3-1 (or the pseudogene TRBV3-2) to TRBJ1-3, with a weak D call TRBD1 (5 bases). There are 14 residues in the CDR3. The V end lost 2 bases, the J end lost 3 bases, and 8 bases lay between the germline ends. Germline V lookup: CDR1 LGHDT, CDR2 YNNKEL (reference sequence). CDR3 sequence reads: CASSQKGYGNTIYF. The CDR3 DNA is TGTGCCAGCAGCCAAAAGGGGTATGGAAACACCATATATTTT.

V gene TRBV5-6 combines with J gene TRBJ2-1, with 7 bases that match TRBD1. Germline V gives CDR1 SGHDT, CDR2 YYEEEE. J gave up 7 bases and V 1 base, and 8 bases lay outside the gene matches. This CDR3 has 15 amino acids. In DNA form, the CDR3 reads TGTGCCAGCAGCTTGTTACAGGGGCAGGGGAATGAGCAGTTCTTC. Protein: CASSLLQGQGNEQFF. The entire variable domain, with the rest obtained from reference TRBV5-6 and TRBJ2-1, is as follows: DAGVTQSPTHLIKTRGQQVTLRCSPKSGHDTVSWYQQALGQGPQFIFQYYEEEERQRGNFPDRFSGHQFPNYSSELNVNALLLGDSALYLCASSLLQGQGNEQFFGPGTRLTVL.

V usage is TRBV5-1 and J usage is TRBJ2-2; a weak D match, TRBD2 (5 bases). The CDR3 extends over 13 amino acids. Germline V gene sequence: CDR1 SGHRS, CDR2 YFSETQ. Trimming pared 5 bases from V and 5 bases from J, leaving 10 bases between. The CDR3 coding sequence is TGCGCCAGCAGACGGGGAACGACCGGGGAGCTGTTTTTT. Translating gives CASRRGTTGELFF.

This chain connects TRBV7-9 to TRBJ2-1, with a tentative D call TRBD2 (6 bases). CDR3 length: 14 amino acids. CDR1 and CDR2 from the germline V gene are SEHNR and FQNEAQ (reference sequence). V dropped 11 bases and J dropped 5 bases, with 19 bases sitting between them. The DNA of the CDR3 is TGTGCCGAGGGCCAGGCGGGGCTGGACAATGAGCAGTTCTTC. As protein: CAEGQAGLDNEQFF.

Only a few counts were recorded for this clone. J is TRBJ1-6 and V is TRBV5-8; 9 positions match TRBD1. Germline V gene lookup returns CDR1 SGHTS and CDR2 YDEGEE. The CDR3 sequence is 17 residues long. V was clipped by 2 bases and J by 3 bases; unmatched bases: 6. The CDR3 loop is CASSFPGQGIYNSPLHF. The CDR3 coding sequence is TGTGCCAGCAGCTTTCCGGGACAGGGTATCTATAATTCACCCCTCCACTTT.

CDR3 coding DNA: TGTGCCATCAGTTCGGGCCCCGTCGGGGACACTGAAGCTTTCTTT. Translation gives CAISSGPVGDTEAFF. The gene calls are TRBV10-3 and TRBJ1-1, with D unclear. The CDR3 contains 15 residues. The ends were cut back, 5 bases at V and 3 bases at J, with 16 bases in the middle. The germline V gene has CDR1 ENHRY and CDR2 SYGVKD.

In the case of this clone: Other DNA sequences from this sample encode an identical CDR3 as well. The rearrangement joins TRBV5-1 to TRBJ2-5, with no clear D. This CDR3 is 11 amino acids long. CDR1 and CDR2 (germline): SGHRS, YFSETQ. The germline V and J ends were trimmed by 0 bases and 7 bases, with 4 bases remaining between them. The CDR3 sequence is CASSLGGTQYF. The CDR3 coding sequence is TGCGCCAGCAGCTTGGGCGGGACCCAGTACTTC.